Below are 7 T cell receptor beta chains sequenced from a single sample in a study of blood T cell repertoires in COVID-19. Assay used: immunoSEQ multiplex PCR; TCRdb lists only in-frame clones, some missing. The sample carries a few hundred thousand clones, 86% recorded once. Specimen: peripheral blood. These receptors came from a young woman with active or convalescent COVID-19.

In DNA form, the CDR3 reads TGTGCCAGCAGCTCCTATTCGAATACGCAGTATTTT. It translates to CASSSYSNTQYF. The chain employs TRBV7-2 and TRBJ2-3, with D unresolved. V was shortened by 4 bases and J by 7 bases, with 9 bases between the two germline ends. The CDR3 loop spans 12 amino acids. Germline V gene sequence: CDR1 SGHTA, CDR2 FQGNSA. Supplemented by reference TRBV7-2 and TRBJ2-3, the full variable domain reads GAGVSQSPSNKVTEKGKDVELRCDPISGHTALYWYRQSLGQGLEFLIYFQGNSAPDKSGLPSDRFSAERTGGSVSTLTIQRTQQEDSAVYLCASSSYSNTQYFGPGTRLTVL.

This clone was found many times. The J gene is TRBJ1-6, the V gene TRBV10-3; D is unresolved. The V gene's germline CDR1 is ENHRY and CDR2 SYGVKD. The V end lost 3 bases, the J end lost 8 bases, and 17 bases lay between the germline ends. The CDR3 is 16 amino acids. The chain's CDR3 is CAISEGPTRRDSPLHF. CDR3 DNA: TGTGCCATCAGTGAAGGCCCGACGCGGCGGGATTCACCCCTCCACTTT.

V is TRBV19 and J is TRBJ2-7; D is possibly TRBD1 (5 bases). CDR3 length: 16 amino acids. The germline V gene encodes CDR1 LNHDA and CDR2 SQIVND (reference sequence). V lost 2 bases to trimming and J lost 3 bases, with 17 bases between them. CDR3 sequence: CASSISLGQGSYEQYF. DNA of the CDR3: TGTGCCAGTAGTATATCCCTCGGTCAGGGAAGCTACGAGCAGTACTTC.

This chain uses TRBV7-2 with TRBJ1-6, with D possibly matching TRBD1 (5 bases). CDR1 is SGHTA and CDR2 is FQGNSA in the germline V gene. CDR3 length equals 18 residues. The germline V and J ends were trimmed by 8 bases and 9 bases, with 29 bases remaining between them. CDR3 sequence (DNA): TGTGCCAGCTCGCGCGGGGGGGGATTCGGGTCTAGGGGTTCACCCCTCCACTTT. It codes for CASSRGGGFGSRGSPLHF.

CDR3 sequence: CASSYWAGEGTEAFF. The CDR3 DNA follows: TGTGCCAGCAGTTACTGGGCGGGGGAGGGCACTGAAGCTTTCTTT. This chain connects TRBV6-5 to TRBJ1-1; D is perhaps TRBD1 (5 bases). CDR3 length: 15 residues. From germline, CDR1 is MNHEY and CDR2 SVGAGI. V gave up 1 base and J gave up 4 bases, with 13 bases separating them.

J is TRBJ2-5 and V is TRBV7-9; 9 positions agree with TRBD2. Per the germline V gene, CDR1 is SEHNR and CDR2 is FQNEAQ (reference sequence). The CDR3 is 17 residues long. Trimming removed 6 bases from V and 5 bases from J; junction bases left unmatched: 16. The CDR3 DNA is TGTGCCAGCAGTCCATCCAAGCTGGCGGGGGGGCGCGAGACCCAGTACTTC. Translation gives CASSPSKLAGGRETQYF.

The J gene is TRBJ2-3, the V gene TRBV24-1; a possible D gene is TRBD1 (6 bases). V was shortened by 4 bases and J by 1 base, with 14 bases between the two germline ends. The germline CDR1 and CDR2 sequences are KGHDR and SFDVKD. CDR3 length equals 16 residues. CDR3 DNA sequence: TGTGCCACCAGTGACCCTAGGGGGTGGGGCACAGATACGCAGTATTTT. It is translated as CATSDPRGWGTDTQYF.